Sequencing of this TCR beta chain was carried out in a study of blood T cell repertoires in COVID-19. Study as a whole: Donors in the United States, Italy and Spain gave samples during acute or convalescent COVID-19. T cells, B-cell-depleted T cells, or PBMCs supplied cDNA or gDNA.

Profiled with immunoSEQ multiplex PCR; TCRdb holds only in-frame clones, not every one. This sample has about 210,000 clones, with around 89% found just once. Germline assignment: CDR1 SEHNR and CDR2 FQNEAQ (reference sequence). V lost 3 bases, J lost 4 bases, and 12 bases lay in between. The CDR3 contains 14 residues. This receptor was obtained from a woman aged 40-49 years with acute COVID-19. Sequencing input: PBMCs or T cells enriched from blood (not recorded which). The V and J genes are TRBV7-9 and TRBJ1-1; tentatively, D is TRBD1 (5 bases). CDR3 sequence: CASSLLQAATEAFF. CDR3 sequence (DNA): TGTGCCAGCAGCTTGTTACAGGCGGCCACTGAAGCTTTCTTT.